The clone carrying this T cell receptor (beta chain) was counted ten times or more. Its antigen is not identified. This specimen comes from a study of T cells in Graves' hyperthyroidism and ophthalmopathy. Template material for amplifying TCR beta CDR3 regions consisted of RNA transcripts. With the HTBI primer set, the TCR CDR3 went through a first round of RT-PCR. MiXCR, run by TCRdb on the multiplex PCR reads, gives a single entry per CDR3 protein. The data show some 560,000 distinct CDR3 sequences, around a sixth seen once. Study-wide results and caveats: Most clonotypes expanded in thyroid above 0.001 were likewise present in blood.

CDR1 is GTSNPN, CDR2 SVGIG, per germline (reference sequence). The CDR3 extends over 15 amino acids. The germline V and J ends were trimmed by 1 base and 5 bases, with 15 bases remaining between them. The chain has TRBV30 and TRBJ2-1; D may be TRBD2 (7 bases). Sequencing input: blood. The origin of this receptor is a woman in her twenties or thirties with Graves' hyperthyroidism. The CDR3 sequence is CAWSGIGRGHNEQFF. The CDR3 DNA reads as TGTGCCTGGAGTGGAATCGGGCGGGGGCACAATGAGCAGTTCTTC.